The rows below give T cell receptor beta chains drawn from one sample of a study of T cells in localized non-small cell lung cancer. Produced via immunoSEQ multiplex PCR; TCRdb's table is partial and in-frame only. The table has roughly 95 clones, 25% to 30% seen once. The source was lung tumor tissue, collected before any cancer treatment. The origin of the receptors is a woman aged 35-70 years with stage I lung adenocarcinoma. Each CDR3 is given with its conserved first and last residue. D genes are given only for firm matches. Expanded clones are given a class, and other clones once, few, many or no size at all.

16	TRBV9	-	few	TRBJ2-4	TGTGCCAGCAGCGTAGGGGGAACCGGGAGCCTAAACATTCAGTACTTC	CASSVGGTGSLNIQYF
22	TRBV14	TRBD2	-	TRBJ2-1	TGTGCCAGCAGCCAAGATTGGGCCACGGGACTAGCGGGAGTCCGAGACAAAGATGAGCAGTTCTTC	CASSQDWATGLAGVRDKDEQFF
14	TRBV6-8	TRBD1	few	TRBJ1-5	TGTGCCAGCAGTTCCACAGGGGGCAATCAGCCCCAGCATTTT	CASSSTGGNQPQHF
15	TRBV28	TRBD1	-	TRBJ1-5	TGTGCCAGCAGTTGGGACAGGGGGCGAAGTCAGCCCCAGCATTTT	CASSWDRGRSQPQHF
16	TRBV11-3	-	large	TRBJ1-5	TGTGCCAGCAGCTTGGGTGTACAGATTCGTAATCAGCCCCAGCATTTT	CASSLGVQIRNQPQHF
14	TRBV25-1	TRBD1	-	TRBJ2-2	TGTGCCAGCAGGGACGCGACAGGGATCGGGGAGCTGTTTTTT	CASRDATGIGELFF
14	TRBV29-1	TRBD1	few	TRBJ1-4	TGCAGCGTCCTGCCAGGGGGAACTAATGAAAAACTGTTTTTT	CSVLPGGTNEKLFF
13	TRBV6-8	-	few	TRBJ1-1	TGTGCCAGCAGTACCGACCGGGACACTGAAGCTTTCTTT	CASSTDRDTEAFF
17	TRBV19	-	-	TRBJ2-3	TGTGCCAGTAGTATCATGTTGATAGGAACTGGCACAGATACGCAGTATTTT	CASSIMLIGTGTDTQYF
14	TRBV6-8	-	few	TRBJ2-7	TGTGCCAGCTCTCGGGACGACCTCTCCTACGAGCAGTACTTC	CASSRDDLSYEQYF
13	TRBV10-2	-	-	TRBJ2-1	TGCGCCAGCAGTTCCCATATGGGGAATGAGCAGTTCTTC	CASSSHMGNEQFF
12	TRBV18	-	-	TRBJ2-1	TGTGCCAGCTCACCCACGCTGCGGGACCAGTTCTTC	CASSPTLRDQFF
16	TRBV9	-	large	TRBJ2-5	TGTGCCAGCAGCCAGGAGGGACTCAGGGTGGGAGAGACCCAGTACTTC	CASSQEGLRVGETQYF
14	TRBV2	-	-	TRBJ1-3	TGTGCCAGCAGTGAAGGGTCAGGAGGAAACACCATATATTTT	CASSEGSGGNTIYF
16	TRBV6-8	-	few	TRBJ2-3	TGTGCCAGCGCCCAGAGGGGGGACTCCGTCACAGATACGCAGTATTTT	CASAQRGDSVTDTQYF